A selection of T cell receptor beta chains follows, all from one sample in a study of T cells in Graves' hyperthyroidism and ophthalmopathy. TCRdb passed the multiplex PCR reads through MiXCR, listing each CDR3 protein once. The sample holds around 600,000 distinct CDR3 sequences, roughly 15% seen once. The sequencing input was blood. Receptor source: a woman aged 45 to 65 with Graves' ophthalmopathy. CDR3s include the opening cysteine and the closing phenylalanine or tryptophan. A D gene is named only where the DNA matches it firmly. Size is stated for part of the rows, as once, few or many counts, or as a class when the clone is expanded.

v_gene: TRBV9; j_gene: TRBJ2-7; d_gene: -; abundance: many; CDR3aa: CASSVEAAGLNEQYF; CDR3nt: TGTGCCAGCAGCGTAGAAGCAGCTGGTCTGAACGAGCAGTACTTC
v_gene: TRBV9; j_gene: TRBJ1-5; d_gene: -; abundance: few; CDR3aa: CASSVAGSNQPQHF; CDR3nt: TGTGCCAGCAGCGTAGCAGGGAGCAATCAGCCCCAGCATTTT
v_gene: TRBV12-3/TRBV12-4; j_gene: TRBJ2-1; d_gene: TRBD2; abundance: many; CDR3aa: CASSSSQGLAGVNEQFF; CDR3nt: TGTGCCAGCAGTTCCTCACAGGGACTAGCGGGAGTGAATGAGCAGTTCTTC
v_gene: TRBV5-8; j_gene: TRBJ1-2; d_gene: -; abundance: many; CDR3aa: CASSLGLGGYGYTF; CDR3nt: TGTGCCAGCAGCCTAGGACTAGGGGGCTATGGCTACACCTTC
v_gene: TRBV3-1; j_gene: TRBJ2-1; d_gene: -; abundance: -; CDR3aa: CASSQGEYEQFF; CDR3nt: TGTGCCAGCAGCCAAGGGGAGTATGAGCAGTTCTTC
v_gene: TRBV20-1; j_gene: TRBJ2-3; d_gene: TRBD2; abundance: -; CDR3aa: CSARDRLADTQYF; CDR3nt: TGCAGTGCTAGAGATAGACTAGCCGATACGCAGTATTTT
v_gene: TRBV6-2/TRBV6-3; j_gene: TRBJ2-5; d_gene: -; abundance: once; CDR3aa: CASSRGSEETQYF; CDR3nt: TGTGCCAGCAGCCGGGGGAGTGAAGAGACCCAGTACTTC
v_gene: TRBV7-6; j_gene: TRBJ2-2; d_gene: -; abundance: many; CDR3aa: CASSFGPEVTGELFF; CDR3nt: TGTGCCAGCAGCTTCGGCCCCGAGGTTACCGGGGAGCTGTTTTTT
v_gene: TRBV5-1; j_gene: TRBJ2-3; d_gene: -; abundance: many; CDR3aa: CASSLAGHRTDTQYF; CDR3nt: TGCGCCAGCAGCTTGGCCGGGCACCGCACAGATACGCAGTATTTT
v_gene: TRBV5-1; j_gene: TRBJ2-2; d_gene: TRBD2; abundance: many; CDR3aa: CASSRGLAASTGELFF; CDR3nt: TGCGCCAGCAGCAGGGGACTAGCGGCTTCCACCGGGGAGCTGTTTTTT
v_gene: TRBV5-1; j_gene: TRBJ1-2; d_gene: -; abundance: many; CDR3aa: CASSWGTPGGYTF; CDR3nt: TGCGCCAGCAGCTGGGGGACTCCTGGAGGCTACACCTTC
v_gene: TRBV28; j_gene: TRBJ2-1; d_gene: TRBD2; abundance: many; CDR3aa: CASSAPGLAGGSYNEQFF; CDR3nt: TGTGCCAGCAGTGCGCCGGGACTAGCGGGAGGTAGCTACAATGAGCAGTTCTTC
v_gene: TRBV20-1; j_gene: TRBJ2-7; d_gene: -; abundance: many; CDR3aa: CSARDHAGHGYEQYF; CDR3nt: TGCAGTGCTAGAGATCATGCGGGGCACGGCTACGAGCAGTACTTC
v_gene: TRBV27; j_gene: TRBJ2-1; d_gene: TRBD2; abundance: -; CDR3aa: CASMEGSGTYNEQFF; CDR3nt: TGTGCCAGCATGGAAGGTAGCGGGACCTACAATGAGCAGTTCTTC
v_gene: TRBV20-1; j_gene: TRBJ2-2; d_gene: TRBD1; abundance: -; CDR3aa: CSASSGGTGELFF; CDR3nt: TGCAGTGCTAGCTCAGGGGGTACCGGGGAGCTGTTTTTT
v_gene: TRBV10-3; j_gene: TRBJ2-1; d_gene: -; abundance: -; CDR3aa: CAISESRGNEQFF; CDR3nt: TGTGCCATCAGTGAGTCGCGGGGCAATGAGCAGTTCTTC
v_gene: TRBV18; j_gene: TRBJ1-2; d_gene: TRBD1; abundance: many; CDR3aa: CASSEETGGASGGYTF; CDR3nt: TGTGCCAGCTCAGAAGAGACAGGGGGCGCGAGTGGAGGCTACACCTTC
v_gene: TRBV11-2; j_gene: TRBJ2-1; d_gene: TRBD1; abundance: many; CDR3aa: CASRRPGQGRNEQFF; CDR3nt: TGTGCCAGCAGGCGTCCCGGACAGGGTCGCAATGAGCAGTTCTTC
v_gene: TRBV4-2; j_gene: TRBJ2-3; d_gene: -; abundance: few; CDR3aa: CASSQDVGGAPTDTQYF; CDR3nt: TGTGCCAGCAGCCAAGATGTAGGCGGGGCCCCCACAGATACGCAGTATTTT
v_gene: TRBV27; j_gene: TRBJ1-4; d_gene: -; abundance: -; CDR3aa: CASSLLFWVFF; CDR3nt: TGTGCCAGCAGTTTACTATTTTGGGTGTTTTTT
v_gene: TRBV29-1; j_gene: TRBJ2-7; d_gene: TRBD2; abundance: many; CDR3aa: CSVTTSGRASSYEQYF; CDR3nt: TGCAGCGTTACCACTAGCGGGAGGGCCAGCTCCTACGAGCAGTACTTC
v_gene: TRBV12-3/TRBV12-4; j_gene: TRBJ2-7; d_gene: TRBD2; abundance: -; CDR3aa: CASSSHVLLAGGTYEQYF; CDR3nt: TGTGCCAGCAGTTCCCATGTCCTCCTAGCGGGAGGTACCTACGAGCAGTACTTC
v_gene: TRBV20-1; j_gene: TRBJ1-1; d_gene: TRBD1; abundance: many; CDR3aa: CSAYRGSGTEAFF; CDR3nt: TGCAGTGCTTACAGGGGGTCTGGCACTGAAGCTTTCTTT
v_gene: TRBV7-2; j_gene: TRBJ2-2; d_gene: -; abundance: -; CDR3aa: CASSLAARVKLFF; CDR3nt: TGTGCCAGCAGCTTAGCAGCGCGAGTAAAGCTGTTTTTT
v_gene: TRBV7-8; j_gene: TRBJ2-3; d_gene: -; abundance: many; CDR3aa: CASSFQTSTDTQYF; CDR3nt: TGTGCCAGCAGCTTCCAGACTAGCACAGATACGCAGTATTTT
v_gene: TRBV28; j_gene: TRBJ2-1; d_gene: TRBD2; abundance: many; CDR3aa: CASSLIWTSGRVGNEQFF; CDR3nt: TGTGCCAGCAGCCTAATCTGGACTAGCGGGAGGGTGGGCAATGAGCAGTTCTTC
v_gene: TRBV20-1; j_gene: TRBJ2-5; d_gene: TRBD1; abundance: -; CDR3aa: CSARYRGQETQYF; CDR3nt: TGCAGTGCTAGATACAGGGGCCAAGAGACCCAGTACTTC
v_gene: TRBV7-9; j_gene: TRBJ2-4; d_gene: -; abundance: -; CDR3aa: CASSHRDRENIQYF; CDR3nt: TGTGCCAGCAGCCACCGGGACCGGGAAAACATTCAGTACTTC